This TCR beta chain was observed in a study of blood T cell repertoires in COVID-19. The CDR3 has 20 residues. V shed 0 bases and J shed 0 bases, with 22 bases lying between them. In germline, CDR1 is SGDLS, CDR2 YYNGEE. Participants had their cohort set by participant-reported clinical history. The table came from immunoSEQ multiplex PCR; TCRdb's copy has only in-frame clones and leaves some out. The table has under 200,000 clones, approximately 88% seen once; the top ten hold less than 8%. This clonotype originated in a woman in her fifties or sixties who had recovered from COVID-19. Sequenced material: PBMCs or T cells enriched from blood (not recorded which). The chain couples TRBV9 to TRBJ1-5; D gene unclear. CDR3 region: CASSVARGLAGEYSNQPQHF. The CDR3 DNA reads as TGTGCCAGCAGCGTAGCTAGAGGATTGGCGGGCGAATATAGCAATCAGCCCCAGCATTTT.